This record concerns one T cell receptor (beta chain) sequence. The CDR3 sequence is 15 residues long. J was trimmed by 5 bases and V by 5 bases; bases with no gene match: 5. Germline CDR1 is MRHNA and CDR2 is SNTAGT. The data derive from a study of blood T cell repertoires in COVID-19. Original processing notes: Cell counts per sample came from amplifying reference gene primers. The assay was immunoSEQ multiplex PCR, and TCRdb's table has in-frame clones only and misses some. V and J calls and clone size are given by that table; D and trimming were obtained from the DNA. The sample lists roughly 59,000 clones, around 74% occurring once.

The chain carries TRBV6-4 and TRBJ2-1; TRBD2 matches at 11 bases. The TCR comes from a woman between 50 and 59 years old with active or convalescent COVID-19. The specimen sequenced was peripheral blood. The CDR3 DNA is TGTGCCAGCAGTCCGACTAGCGGGGCACACAATGAGCAGTTCTTC. Encoded protein: CASSPTSGAHNEQFF.